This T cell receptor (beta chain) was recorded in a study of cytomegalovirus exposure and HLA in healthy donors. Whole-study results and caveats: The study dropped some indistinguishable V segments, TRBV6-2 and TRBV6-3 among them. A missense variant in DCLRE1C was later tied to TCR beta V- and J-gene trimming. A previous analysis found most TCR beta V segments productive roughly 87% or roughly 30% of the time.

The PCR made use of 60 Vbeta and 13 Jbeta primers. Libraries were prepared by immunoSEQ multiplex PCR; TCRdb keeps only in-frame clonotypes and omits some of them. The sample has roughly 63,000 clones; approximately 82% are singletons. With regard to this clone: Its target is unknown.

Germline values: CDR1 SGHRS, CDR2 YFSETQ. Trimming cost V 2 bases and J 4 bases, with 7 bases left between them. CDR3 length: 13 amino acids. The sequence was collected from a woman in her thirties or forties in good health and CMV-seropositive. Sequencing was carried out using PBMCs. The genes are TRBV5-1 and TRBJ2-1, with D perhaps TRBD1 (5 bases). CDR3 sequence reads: CASSLGAYNEQFF. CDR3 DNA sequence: TGCGCCAGCAGCTTAGGGGCATACAATGAGCAGTTCTTC.